This T cell receptor (beta chain) was obtained from a study of blood T cell repertoires in COVID-19. The protocol was immunoSEQ multiplex PCR, while the TCRdb copy is restricted to in-frame clones and leaves out a portion. Of under 450,000 clones listed, about 89% were seen once; the top ten hold less than 2%. Looked up from germline, CDR1 is LNHDA and CDR2 is SQIVND (reference sequence). The CDR3 has 15 amino acids. V lost 7 bases, J lost 0 bases, and 15 bases lay in between. Sequenced material: peripheral blood. The source of this sequence is a woman aged 35 to 49 with COVID-19, enrolled during active disease. The chain employs TRBV19 and TRBJ1-1, with D tentatively TRBD1 (6 bases). The CDR3 is CASTVTGLMNTEAFF. CDR3 in DNA: TGTGCCAGTACTGTGACAGGCCTTATGAACACTGAAGCTTTCTTT.